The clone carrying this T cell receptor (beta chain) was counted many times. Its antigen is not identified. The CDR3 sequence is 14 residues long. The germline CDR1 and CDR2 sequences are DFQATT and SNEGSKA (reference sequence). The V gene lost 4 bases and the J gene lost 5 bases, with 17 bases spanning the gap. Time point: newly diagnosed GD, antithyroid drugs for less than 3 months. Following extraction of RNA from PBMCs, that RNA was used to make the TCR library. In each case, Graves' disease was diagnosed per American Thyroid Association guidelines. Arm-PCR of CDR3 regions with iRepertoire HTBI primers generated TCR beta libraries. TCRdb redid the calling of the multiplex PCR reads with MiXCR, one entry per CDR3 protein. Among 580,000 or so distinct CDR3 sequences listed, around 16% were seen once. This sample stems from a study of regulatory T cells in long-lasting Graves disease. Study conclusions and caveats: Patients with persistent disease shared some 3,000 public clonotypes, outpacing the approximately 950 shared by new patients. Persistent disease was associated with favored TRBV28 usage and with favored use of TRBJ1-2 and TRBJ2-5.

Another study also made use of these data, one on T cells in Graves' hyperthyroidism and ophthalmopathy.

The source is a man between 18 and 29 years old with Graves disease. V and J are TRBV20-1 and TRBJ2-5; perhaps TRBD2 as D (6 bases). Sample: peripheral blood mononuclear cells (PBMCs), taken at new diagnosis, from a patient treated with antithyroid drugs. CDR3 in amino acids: CSATGRRLGETQYF. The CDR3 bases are TGCAGTGCTACCGGGAGAAGGCTAGGGGAGACCCAGTACTTC.